A single sample is the source of the 5 T cell receptor beta chains below, sequenced in a study of blood T cell repertoires in COVID-19. Produced via immunoSEQ multiplex PCR; TCRdb's table is partial and in-frame only. Of more than 250,000 clones detected, 85% to 90% appear once; the ten largest clones hold approximately 6.5%. The sequenced sample was peripheral blood. Receptor source: a woman aged 45 to 65 with COVID-19, enrolled during active disease.

Many counts were recorded for this clone. The chain joins TRBV21-1 to TRBJ2-7; TRBD1 was called by the table and not checked on the DNA. TRBV21-1 is a pseudogene segment. The length of the CDR3 is 15 residues. The CDR3 reads CASSKAVGASYEQYF. The CDR3 coding sequence is TGTGCCAGCAGCAAAGCAGTGGGCGCGAGCTACGAGCAGTACTTC.

This chain links TRBV11-2 with TRBJ1-1, with D perhaps matching TRBD1 (5 bases). The CDR3 length is 16 residues. Trimming pared 5 bases from V and 3 bases from J, leaving 19 bases between. CDR1 is SGHAT, CDR2 FQNNGV, per germline. CDR3 DNA: TGTGCCAGCAGCAAATTTCTAGGGGTTGTGGACACTGAAGCTTTCTTT. It is translated as CASSKFLGVVDTEAFF. The complete variable domain, with remaining parts taken from reference TRBV11-2 and TRBJ1-1, reads EAGVAQSPRYKIIEKRQSVAFWCNPISGHATLYWYQQILGQGPKLLIQFQNNGVVDDSQLPKDRFSAERLKGVDSTLKIQPAKLEDSAVYLCASSKFLGVVDTEAFFGQGTRLTVV.

The V call is TRBV9, the J call TRBJ2-1; 9 nucleotides line up with TRBD2. V shed 1 base and J 2 bases; nucleotides not matched to a gene: 4. The CDR3 has 16 residues. Germline CDR1 SGDLS, CDR2 YYNGEE. CDR3: CASSVSGGRAYNEQFF. In DNA, the CDR3 is TGTGCCAGCAGCGTATCTGGCGGGAGGGCCTACAATGAGCAGTTCTTC. The variable domain in full, with the rest retrieved from reference TRBV9 and TRBJ2-1, is DSGVTQTPKHLITATGQRVTLRCSPRSGDLSVYWYQQSLDQGLQFLIQYYNGEERAKGNILERFSAQQFPDLHSELNLSSLELGDSALYFCASSVSGGRAYNEQFFGPGTRLTVL.

The chain employs TRBV2 and TRBJ2-1, with 10 bases identical to TRBD2. CDR1 SNHLY and CDR2 FYNNEI come from the germline V gene. V was pared by 5 bases and J by 4 bases, with 11 bases of the junction left unmatched. This CDR3 has 17 amino acids. The CDR3 region has the DNA TGTGCCAGCAGTCCCTACCTTCTAGCGGGAGAATACAATGAGCAGTTCTTC. As protein: CASSPYLLAGEYNEQFF.

The chain recombines TRBV11-2 with TRBJ2-7; the D gene is possibly TRBD1 (5 bases). With 0 bases removed from V and 3 bases from J, the gap between germline ends came to 12 bases. CDR3 size: 15 residues. In germline, CDR1 is SGHAT, CDR2 FQNNGV. This CDR3 reads CASSLDLMQGYEQYF. Here the CDR3 DNA reads TGTGCCAGCAGCTTAGATCTAATGCAGGGCTACGAGCAGTACTTC.